The present entry profiles one T cell receptor beta chain with its context. The method was immunoSEQ multiplex PCR; TCRdb's version includes in-frame clones alone and lacks a portion of them. The sample yields fewer than 250,000 clones, nearly 90% seen once. Trimming pared 0 bases from V and 4 bases from J, leaving 14 bases between. Germline V gives CDR1 SGDLS, CDR2 YYNGEE. The CDR3 has 16 residues. This specimen belongs to a study of blood T cell repertoires in COVID-19. Sequencing was carried out using PBMCs or T cells enriched from blood (not recorded which). This TCR was recovered from a man younger than 40 who had been exposed to COVID-19. V and J are TRBV9 and TRBJ2-1; D possibly corresponds to TRBD2 (7 bases). CDR3 DNA: TGTGCCAGCAGCGTAGTTGCGGGGGCCGGGTACAATGAGCAGTTCTTC. Translated: CASSVVAGAGYNEQFF.